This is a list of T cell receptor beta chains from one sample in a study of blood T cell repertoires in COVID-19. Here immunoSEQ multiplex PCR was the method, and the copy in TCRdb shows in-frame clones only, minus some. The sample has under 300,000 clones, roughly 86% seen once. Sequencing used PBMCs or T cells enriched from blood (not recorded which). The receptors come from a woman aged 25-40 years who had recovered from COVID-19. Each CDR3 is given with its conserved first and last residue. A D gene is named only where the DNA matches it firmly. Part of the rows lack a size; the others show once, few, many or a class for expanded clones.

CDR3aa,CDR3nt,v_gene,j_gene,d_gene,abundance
CASSRARGGVGYTF,TGTGCCAGCAGCCGCGCACGGGGGGGAGTTGGCTACACCTTC,TRBV3-1/TRBV3-2,TRBJ1-2,NA,NA
CASSERGQGAGHEQFF,TGCGCCAGCAGTGAGAGGGGACAGGGGGCGGGCCATGAGCAGTTCTTC,TRBV10-1,TRBJ2-1,TRBD1,NA
CASSQQGNGELFF,TGTGCCAGCTCACAACAGGGGAACGGGGAGCTGTTTTTT,TRBV18,TRBJ2-2,TRBD1,once
CASSQGRGNSYEQYF,TGTGCCAGCAGCCAAGGAAGGGGGAACTCCTACGAGCAGTACTTC,TRBV14,TRBJ2-7,NA,once
CASSLYGFTTQYF,TGTGCCAGCAGTTTATATGGCTTTACCACGCAGTATTTT,TRBV27,TRBJ2-3,NA,NA
CASTQAGAFNQPQHF,TGTGCCAGCACTCAGGCAGGGGCCTTCAATCAGCCCCAGCATTTT,TRBV2,TRBJ1-5,NA,NA
CASSQDRQGARADTQYF,TGCGCCAGCAGCCAAGATCGGCAGGGGGCGCGAGCAGATACGCAGTATTTT,TRBV4-3,TRBJ2-3,TRBD1,NA
CASSLSPGRIYEQYF,TGTGCCAGCAGCTTAAGTCCGGGGAGGATTTACGAGCAGTACTTC,TRBV11-3,TRBJ2-7,NA,NA
CASSSPGTRYEQYF,TGTGCCAGCAGCTCCCCCGGGACACGATACGAGCAGTACTTC,TRBV5-4,TRBJ2-7,NA,NA
CASSIDSHPGRNEKLFF,TGTGCCAGTAGTATAGATTCACACCCCGGGAGAAACGAAAAACTGTTTTTT,TRBV19,TRBJ1-4,NA,NA
CASSIVPGVNTEAFF,TGTGCCAGTAGTATAGTCCCAGGGGTGAACACTGAAGCTTTCTTT,TRBV19,TRBJ1-1,NA,NA
CSARVGYGYTF,TGCAGTGCTAGAGTCGGCTATGGCTACACCTTC,TRBV20-1,TRBJ1-2,NA,NA
CASSVASGNSPLHF,TGTGCCAGCAGCGTAGCGTCCGGTAATTCACCCCTCCACTTT,TRBV9,TRBJ1-6,NA,NA
CASSDPRDRGGGEQYF,TGTGCCAGCAGCGACCCTCGGGACAGGGGTGGCGGCGAGCAGTACTTC,TRBV9,TRBJ2-7,TRBD1,NA
CASSSLGGHPNEKLFF,TGTGCCAGCAGCTCTCTCGGCGGACACCCTAATGAAAAACTGTTTTTT,TRBV7-9,TRBJ1-4,NA,NA
CASSPKWASGSQEILVSDTQYF,TGTGCCAGCTCACCCAAATGGGCTAGCGGGAGTCAAGAAATTTTGGTATCAGATACGCAGTATTTT,TRBV18,TRBJ2-3,TRBD2,NA
CASSPLRAFEQYF,TGTGCCAGCAGCCCCCTGAGGGCTTTCGAGCAGTACTTC,TRBV14,TRBJ2-7,NA,NA
CASSSFAGVSYEQYF,TGTGCCAGCAGTTCTTTTGCAGGGGTTTCCTACGAGCAGTACTTC,TRBV28,TRBJ2-7,NA,NA
CASSWLKGARTEAFF,TGTGCCAGCAGTTGGCTAAAGGGGGCGAGGACTGAAGCTTTCTTT,TRBV13,TRBJ1-1,TRBD1,NA
CAISADRVGEKLFF,TGTGCCATCAGTGCCGACAGGGTGGGTGAAAAACTGTTTTTT,TRBV10-3,TRBJ1-4,TRBD1,NA
CASSLKTPSGGVSGNTIYF,TGTGCCAGCAGTTTAAAAACCCCATCAGGGGGCGTCTCTGGAAACACCATATATTTT,TRBV27,TRBJ1-3,TRBD1,few
CASSPGTSGRGDNEQFF,TGCGCCAGCAGCCCCGGGACTAGCGGGAGAGGAGACAATGAGCAGTTCTTC,TRBV5-1,TRBJ2-1,TRBD2,NA
CATSPQSRGEQYF,TGTGCCACCAGTCCCCAGAGCAGGGGCGAGCAGTACTTC,TRBV24-1,TRBJ2-7,NA,NA
CAGTGTNEKLFF,TGTGCCGGGACAGGGACTAATGAAAAACTGTTTTTT,TRBV2,TRBJ1-4,TRBD1,NA
CASSSPTSGSLRETQYF,TGTGCCAGCAGCTCACCGACTAGCGGGAGCCTCCGGGAGACCCAGTACTTC,TRBV7-6,TRBJ2-5,TRBD2,few
CANCTDTHNYGYTF,TGTGCCAACTGTACGGACACGCATAACTATGGCTACACCTTC,TRBV28,TRBJ1-2,NA,NA
CASRPNQGSSYNEQFF,TGTGCCAGCAGGCCGAACCAGGGGAGCTCCTACAATGAGCAGTTCTTC,TRBV7-3,TRBJ2-1,NA,NA
CASSLAAGVNTEAFF,TGCGCCAGCAGCTTGGCAGCGGGGGTTAACACTGAAGCTTTCTTT,TRBV5-1,TRBJ1-1,NA,NA
CASSLVRLADHNEQFF,TGTGCCAGCAGCTTAGTTCGACTAGCGGACCACAATGAGCAGTTCTTC,TRBV7-8,TRBJ2-1,TRBD2,NA
CASSHSQGDYEQYF,TGCGCCAGCAGCCACTCACAGGGGGATTACGAGCAGTACTTC,TRBV4-1,TRBJ2-7,TRBD1,NA
CASSLEAGGTEAFF,TGTGCCAGCAGCTTAGAGGCAGGGGGCACTGAAGCTTTCTTT,TRBV7-9,TRBJ1-1,TRBD1,NA